This T cell receptor beta chain appears in the sequencing data of a study of T cell responses to AZD1222 COVID-19 vaccine. Second-dose intervals near 4 or 12 weeks were combined. The CDR3 runs 16 residues. Germline V CDR1 and CDR2: SGHDT, YYEEEE. V lost 0 bases, J lost 7 bases, and 8 bases stayed unmatched. Data came from immunoSEQ multiplex PCR; TCRdb stores just in-frame clones and leaves some out. The profile shows roughly 150,000 clones, less than 95% of them singletons. The V and J genes are TRBV5-6 and TRBJ1-3, with TRBD1 matching over 9 bases. This sequence originates from an adult who received the AZD1222 COVID-19 vaccine. Here the sequenced sample was peripheral blood, taken 28 days after the second AZD1222 dose. Here the CDR3 reads CASSLEGTGFRNTIYF. The CDR3 region has the DNA TGTGCCAGCAGCTTGGAAGGGACAGGGTTTCGCAACACCATATATTTT.